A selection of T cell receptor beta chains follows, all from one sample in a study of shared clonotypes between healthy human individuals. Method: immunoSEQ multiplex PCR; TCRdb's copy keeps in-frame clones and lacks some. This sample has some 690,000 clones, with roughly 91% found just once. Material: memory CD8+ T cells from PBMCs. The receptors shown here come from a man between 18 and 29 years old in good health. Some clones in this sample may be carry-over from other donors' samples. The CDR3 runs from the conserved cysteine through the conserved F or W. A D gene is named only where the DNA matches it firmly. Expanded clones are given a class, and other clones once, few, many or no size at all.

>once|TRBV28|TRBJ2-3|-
TGTGCCAGCAGTTTAGAAACCCTCACAGATACGCAGTATTTT
CASSLETLTDTQYF
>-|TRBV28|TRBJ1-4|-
TGTGCCAGCAGCTCATTCCAGGGATTGTGGAATGAAAAACTGTTTTTT
CASSSFQGLWNEKLFF
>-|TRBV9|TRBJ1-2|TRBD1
TGTGCCAGCAGCGTCCCAGATGGAGGGACAGACGCGTCAAACTATGGCTACACCTTC
CASSVPDGGTDASNYGYTF
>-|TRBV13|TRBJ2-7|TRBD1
TGTGCCAGCAGCTACGGACAGGGGCGTTCCTACGAGCAGTACTTC
CASSYGQGRSYEQYF
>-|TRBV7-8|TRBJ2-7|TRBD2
TGTGCCAGCAGCAAAATTTACGGACTAGAGCGGGGACCTCGTTACGAGCAGTACTTC
CASSKIYGLERGPRYEQYF
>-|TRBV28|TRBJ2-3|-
TGTGCCAGCAGTCCGTCCACAGATACGCAGTATTTT
CASSPSTDTQYF
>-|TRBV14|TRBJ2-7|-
TGTGCCAGCAGCCAATTGGGGACCTACGAGCAGTACTTC
CASSQLGTYEQYF
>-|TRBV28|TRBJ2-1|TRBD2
TGTGCCAGCAGTTTACCCCGAGCGGGAGCATCCTACAATGAGCAGTTCTTC
CASSLPRAGASYNEQFF
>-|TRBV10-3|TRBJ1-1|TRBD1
TGTGCCATCAGCCCAGGGGGGGCGAACACTGAAGCTTTCTTT
CAISPGGANTEAFF
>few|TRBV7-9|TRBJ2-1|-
TGTGCCAGCAGCAGGGACCCCCCTGGGATCTTC
CASSRDPPGIF
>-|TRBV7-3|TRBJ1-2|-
TGTGCCAGCAGCCCAGGCCCATCGGATGGCTACACCTTC
CASSPGPSDGYTF
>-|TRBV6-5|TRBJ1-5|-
TGTGCCAGCAGTTCGACATCTCAGCCCCAGCATTTT
CASSSTSQPQHF
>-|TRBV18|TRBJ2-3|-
TGTGCCAGCTCGGAGCCACAGGGAACAGATACGCAGTATTTT
CASSEPQGTDTQYF
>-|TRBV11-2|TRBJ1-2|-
TGTGCCAGCAGCTTAGAACCCGGACAGCCCTATGGCTACACCTTC
CASSLEPGQPYGYTF
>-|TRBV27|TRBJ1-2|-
TGTGCCAGGGTACCCAACTATGGCTACACCTTC
CARVPNYGYTF
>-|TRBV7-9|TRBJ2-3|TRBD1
TGTGCCAGCAGCGAAGGGACAGGGCCCACAGATACGCAGTATTTT
CASSEGTGPTDTQYF
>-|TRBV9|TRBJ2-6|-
TGTGCCAGCAGCGTAGCGGCCGGGACGACGATTGGGGCCAACGTCCTGACTTTC
CASSVAAGTTIGANVLTF
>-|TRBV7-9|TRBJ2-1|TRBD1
TGTGCCAGCAGGTCGACGGACAGGAGCTCCTACAATGAGCAGTTCTTC
CASRSTDRSSYNEQFF
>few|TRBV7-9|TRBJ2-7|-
TGTGCCAGCAGCTTAGCGGGGGGCTACGAGCAGTACTTC
CASSLAGGYEQYF
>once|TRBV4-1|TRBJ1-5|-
TGCGCCAGCAGCCAAGTTTGGTTCGGGCCGACCGATCAGCCCCAGCATTTT
CASSQVWFGPTDQPQHF
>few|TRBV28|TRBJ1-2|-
TGTGCCAGCACGATCGGGGCGAAAGGCTACACCTTC
CASTIGAKGYTF
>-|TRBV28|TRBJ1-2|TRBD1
TGTGCCAGCAGTTTATTAAGACAGGGCACTAACTATGGCTACACCTTC
CASSLLRQGTNYGYTF
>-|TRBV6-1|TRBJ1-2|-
TGTGCCAGCAGTGTACGACAGGATTTTGTTCTTCAGGGCTACACCTTC
CASSVRQDFVLQGYTF
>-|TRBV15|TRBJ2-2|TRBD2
TGTGCCACCTCGGGGAGGGCCCTCACCGGGGAGCTGTTTTTT
CATSGRALTGELFF
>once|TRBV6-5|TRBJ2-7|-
TGTGCCAGCAGTTACAACACCGAGCAGTACTTC
CASSYNTEQYF
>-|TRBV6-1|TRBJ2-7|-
TGTGCCAGCAGTGAACCGGACAGCCTCACCGAGCAGTACTTC
CASSEPDSLTEQYF
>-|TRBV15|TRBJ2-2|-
TGTGCCACCGGGAAGACAGGGAGGGCCGGGGAGCTGTTTTTT
CATGKTGRAGELFF
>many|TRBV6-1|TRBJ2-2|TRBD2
TGTGCCAGCAGTGATAGCGGGAGGGCCACCGGGGAGCTGTTTTTT
CASSDSGRATGELFF
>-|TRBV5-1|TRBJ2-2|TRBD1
TGCGCCAGCAGCTTGGAGGACAGGGTACTTTTTGGCAAGAACACCGGGGAGCTGTTTTTT
CASSLEDRVLFGKNTGELFF
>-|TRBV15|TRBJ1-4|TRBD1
TGTGCCACCAGCTCTATGACGACAGGGAGAGAACCAACTAATGAAAAACTGTTTTTT
CATSSMTTGREPTNEKLFF
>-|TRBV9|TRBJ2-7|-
TGTGCCAGCAGCCCCGGTTACGAGCAGTACTTC
CASSPGYEQYF
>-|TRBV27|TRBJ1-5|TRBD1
TGTGCCAGCAGTTCTCGACAGGGTTATCAGCCCCAGCATTTT
CASSSRQGYQPQHF
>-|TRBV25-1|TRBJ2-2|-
TGTGCCAGCAGTGGGCTTACGGGACGCCGACAGCTGTTTTTT
CASSGLTGRRQLFF